Listed below are T cell receptor beta chains from one sample, sequenced in a study of T cells in Graves' hyperthyroidism and ophthalmopathy. TCRdb independently ran MiXCR on the multiplex PCR reads; one entry per CDR3 protein. The sample lists 390,000 or so distinct CDR3 sequences; roughly 15% were seen once. The specimen sequenced was blood. The receptors originated from a man aged 18 to 35 with Graves' ophthalmopathy. The CDR3 runs from the conserved cysteine through the conserved F or W. D genes are given only for firm matches. Some rows mark clone size as missing; the rest say once, few, many or name a class of expanded clone.

>14|-|many|TRBJ1-2|TRBV6-1
TGTGCCAGCAGTCCCTCGGACGGCGTCTATGGCTACACCTTC
CASSPSDGVYGYTF
>15|TRBD2|few|TRBJ2-7|TRBV4-1
TGCGCCAGCAGCCAAGGGGGAGGGTTTGCTTACGAGCAGTACTTC
CASSQGGGFAYEQYF
>17|-|-|TRBJ1-6|TRBV4-1
TGCGCCAGCAGCCAAGGGGCGGGAAGCTCCTATAATTCACCCCTCCACTTT
CASSQGAGSSYNSPLHF
>13|-|many|TRBJ2-7|TRBV20-1
TGCAGTGCCAGCCAGGGGACAACCTACGAGCAGTACTTC
CSASQGTTYEQYF
>21|TRBD2|few|TRBJ2-5|TRBV4-2
TGTGCCAGCAGCCAAGCTCCCCTAGGACTAGCGGGGGGGCGATCCCAAGAGACCCAGTACTTC
CASSQAPLGLAGGRSQETQYF
>16|TRBD2|-|TRBJ2-3|TRBV18
TGTGCCAGCTCATGGTCAGCCCCTAGCGGATCAGATACGCAGTATTTT
CASSWSAPSGSDTQYF
>11|TRBD1|many|TRBJ2-1|TRBV20-1
TGCAGTGCTAGAGTTACAGGGGATCCGTTCTTC
CSARVTGDPFF
>15|-|few|TRBJ2-2|TRBV18
TGTGCCAGCTCACCGGGGACACCAAACACCGGGGAGCTGTTTTTT
CASSPGTPNTGELFF
>15|TRBD2|many|TRBJ2-5|TRBV19
TGTGCCAGTAGTATAAGACTAGCGGGAGTTGAGACCCAGTACTTC
CASSIRLAGVETQYF
>15|TRBD2|-|TRBJ2-3|TRBV7-2
TGTGCCAGCAGTCCCGTAGCGGGGAGCACAGATACGCAGTATTTT
CASSPVAGSTDTQYF
>14|-|many|TRBJ1-2|TRBV7-9
TGTGCCAGCAACCGCCCCGGGGGGCCGTATGGCTACACCTTC
CASNRPGGPYGYTF
>14|-|-|TRBJ1-2|TRBV2
TGTGCCTGCAGCCCTGAGAGGGGCAGCTATGGCTACACCTTC
CACSPERGSYGYTF
>17|-|-|TRBJ2-1|TRBV15
TGTGCCACCAGCAGAGATCTACGGGGCCCAGGCAACAATGAGCAGTTCTTC
CATSRDLRGPGNNEQFF
>18|-|many|TRBJ2-7|TRBV6-1
TGTGCCAGCAGCCTTTTGAGCCACGGATCCAGGAGCTCCTACGAGCAGTACTTC
CASSLLSHGSRSSYEQYF
>14|-|-|TRBJ1-2|TRBV7-8
TGTGCCAGCAGCCCGGGCAGTGACACCTATGGCTACACCTTC
CASSPGSDTYGYTF
>15|-|-|TRBJ1-6|TRBV11-2
TGTGCCAGCAGCTTATTGGGGAGGGGGGATGTCACCCTCCACTTT
CASSLLGRGDVTLHF
>14|-|-|TRBJ2-5|TRBV10-3
TGTGCCATCAGTGAGGCGACGGAGGGGGAGACCCAGTACTTC
CAISEATEGETQYF
>14|TRBD1|-|TRBJ1-2|TRBV27
TGTGCCAGCAGTTTCCTAGGGACAGATTATGGCTACACCTTC
CASSFLGTDYGYTF
>16|TRBD1|-|TRBJ1-1|TRBV6-1
TGTGCCAGCAGACCGGGACAGGGTATATTGAACACTGAAGCTTTCTTT
CASRPGQGILNTEAFF
>14|-|many|TRBJ1-5|TRBV24-1
TGTGCCGCTCAGATGGGGGGTACGAATCAGCCCCAGCATTTT
CAAQMGGTNQPQHF
>17|TRBD2|-|TRBJ2-3|TRBV5-4
TGTGCCAGCAGCCCCGGACTAGCGGGGGTAAAGGCAGATACGCAGTATTTT
CASSPGLAGVKADTQYF
>11|-|-|TRBJ2-1|TRBV20-1
TGCAGTGCGGAACGGGGGTTTGAGCAGTTCTTC
CSAERGFEQFF
>17|TRBD2|many|TRBJ2-7|TRBV7-9
TGTGCCAGCAGCGCAAGAGGTGCTAGCGGGAGAGGAAACGAGCAGTACTTC
CASSARGASGRGNEQYF
>13|-|-|TRBJ2-1|TRBV25-1
TGTGCCAGCAGCGAGCCCTTTTCGGATGAGCAGTTCTTC
CASSEPFSDEQFF
>12|-|many|TRBJ2-7|TRBV13
TGTGCCAGCAGGTTAGGTCCTGGGGAGCAGTACTTC
CASRLGPGEQYF
>15|-|few|TRBJ1-2|TRBV27
TGTGCCAGCAGTTCAGAACCCGGGACCTTCTATGGCTACACCTTC
CASSSEPGTFYGYTF
>15|-|many|TRBJ1-4|TRBV5-1
TGCGCCAGCAGCAATACAGGGCAAACTAATGAAAAACTGTTTTTT
CASSNTGQTNEKLFF
>15|-|many|TRBJ1-1|TRBV5-1
TGCGCCAGCAGCCCTGGGAGGCAAATGAACACTGAAGCTTTCTTT
CASSPGRQMNTEAFF
>14|-|few|TRBJ1-2|TRBV5-5
TGTGCCAGCGGCTATGGAAGGGAATCAAACGGCTACACCTTC
CASGYGRESNGYTF
>14|TRBD2|many|TRBJ2-5|TRBV7-8
TGTGCCAGCTGGCTAGCGGGGGGGATAGAGACCCAGTACTTC
CASWLAGGIETQYF
>16|-|-|TRBJ2-1|TRBV12-5
TGTGCTAGTGGTCCCCGTACGGGGTCACCCTACAATGAGCAGTTCTTC
CASGPRTGSPYNEQFF
>12|-|-|TRBJ1-5|TRBV28
TGTGCCAGCAGCCCCCCCCCCCCGGCCCAGCATTTT
CASSPPPPAQHF
>18|TRBD1|few|TRBJ1-5|TRBV7-8
TGTGCCAGCAGCTTAGTCGGCAGGGGGCGAGGCAACGGGCAGCCCCAGCATTTT
CASSLVGRGRGNGQPQHF
>15|TRBD2|many|TRBJ2-1|TRBV5-1
TGCGCCAGCAGCGCCGGGGGGGGGCGCACGAATGAGCAGTTCTTC
CASSAGGGRTNEQFF
>16|-|few|TRBJ2-2|TRBV24-1
TGTGCCACCAGTGAAATATTAACAGCGGGCACCGGGGAGCTGTTTTTT
CATSEILTAGTGELFF
>14|-|-|TRBJ2-5|TRBV9
TGTGCCAGCAGCGCGACCGCCACCCAAGAGACCCAGTACTTC
CASSATATQETQYF
>13|-|-|TRBJ2-2|TRBV7-2
TGTGCCAGCAGCCCATGGGGAACCGGGGAGCTGTTTTTT
CASSPWGTGELFF
>15|TRBD2|many|TRBJ2-5|TRBV11-3
TGTGCCAGCAGCTCCGTAGCGGGGGGGCCCGAGACCCAGTACTTC
CASSSVAGGPETQYF
>15|-|many|TRBJ1-1|TRBV24-1
TGTGCCACCAGTGATTTGGTCGGGGAGAACACTGAAGCTTTCTTT
CATSDLVGENTEAFF
>13|TRBD1|many|TRBJ2-7|TRBV7-8
TGTGCCAGCCGGAACAGGGGGCAGATCGAGCAGTACTTC
CASRNRGQIEQYF
>15|-|few|TRBJ2-2|TRBV11-3
TGTGCCAGCAGCCCCGCGGGACTTTTCACCGGGGAGCTGTTTTTT
CASSPAGLFTGELFF
>15|TRBD1|many|TRBJ2-1|TRBV19
TGTGCCAGTAGTATCTCCGGGACAGGGTACAATGAGCAGTTCTTC
CASSISGTGYNEQFF
>19|-|few|TRBJ2-3|TRBV3-1
TGTGCCAGCAGCCAAGAAAGGGGACGAGGTTTTTACAGCACAGATACGCAGTATTTT
CASSQERGRGFYSTDTQYF
>15|TRBD2|many|TRBJ2-1|TRBV12-3/TRBV12-4
TGTGCCAGCAGTCTAATACTAGCGGAGTACAATGAGCAGTTCTTC
CASSLILAEYNEQFF
>15|-|many|TRBJ2-7|TRBV7-9
TGTGCCAGCAGCTTAGGGGCCGGGAGCTTCTACGAGCAGTACTTC
CASSLGAGSFYEQYF
>14|TRBD2|many|TRBJ2-7|TRBV27
TGTGCCAGCAGTTTTAGCGGGGGGGCAATCGAGCAGTACTTC
CASSFSGGAIEQYF